This T cell receptor (beta chain) was profiled in a study of CXCR3-negative and CXCR3-positive naive CD8 T cells. Study background: Sequencing brought in 150 million or so TRB reads altogether, and each library got about 1.5 +/- 0.3 million. Points from the study as a whole: Naive subsets had comparable surface CD5, so TRB CDR3 properties gauged TCR strength. TRB CDR3 hydrophobicity was greater in CXCR3-positive naive cells than in CXCR3-negative naive cells. Memory cells showed distinct TRBV-TRBJ patterns, while the two naive subsets matched.

A remark on this clonotype: The antigen is not known.

UMI-labeled 5' RACE yielded the TRB cDNA libraries. TCRdb re-called the 5' RACE reads, yielding one record per CDR3 amino acid sequence without DNA. The listing records roughly 130,000 distinct CDR3 sequences. CDR1 is SQVTM and CDR2 is ANQGSEA in the germline V gene. This CDR3 region has 12 residues. This rearrangement joins TRBV29-1 to TRBJ1-2; TCRdb returns TRBD1, unconfirmable since there is no DNA. This TCR was sampled from a human donor in good health. Some clones in this sample may be carry-over from other donors' samples. The specimen was naive CXCR3+ CD8+ T cells from blood. Described subset: CD45RO-CCR7+CD27+CD95- naive CD8+ T cells expressing CXCR3 (TNR3+). CDR3 in amino acids: CSVDEQGDGYTF.